This T cell receptor (beta chain) stems from a study of human T cells and chemical hapten exposure. Across the whole study: All through the approximately 24-week study, the scalp of each patient received diphenylcyclopropenone doses weekly. Findings and caveats of the study: Expanded TCRs showed more large CDR3 clusters than pre-sensitization or healthy control sets. A positive correlation with patch test score was found for PT1 expanded TCR counts.

Unique molecular identifiers were attached to individual cDNA molecules within the library. TCRdb independently ran MiXCR on the RACE reads; one entry per CDR3 protein. The table has roughly 190,000 distinct CDR3 sequences, about a fifth seen once. This clonotype was counted ten times or more. The antigen is undetermined. CDR1 and CDR2 from the germline V gene are MRHNA and SNTAGT. The CDR3 contains 13 residues. V was clipped by 6 bases and J by 1 base, with 7 bases between them. This sample's time point: patch test 1, 2 weeks after DPC sensitization. The treatment denotes: therapeutic diphenylcyclopropenone sensitization with weekly scalp DPC.

This chain uses TRBV6-4 with TRBJ2-1, with a possible D match to TRBD1 (5 bases). The source material was whole blood, sampled in connection with sensitization to the hapten diphenylcyclopropenone (DPC). The clonotype comes from a woman aged 50 to 60 with alopecia areata. Some clones in this sample may be carry-over from other donors' samples. The CDR3 DNA is TGTGCCAGCAGCTCAGGGTCCTACAATGAGCAGTTCTTC. Translating it yields CASSSGSYNEQFF.